A selection of T cell receptor beta chains follows, all from one sample in a study of T cell responses to AZD1222 COVID-19 vaccine. The repertoire was sequenced with immunoSEQ multiplex PCR; TCRdb's copy has only in-frame clones and lacks some. The table has roughly 150,000 clones, roughly nine tenths seen once; the top ten hold 1.9%. Sequencing was performed on peripheral blood, taken on day 0 of AZD1222 vaccination. The receptors were gathered from an adult in good health. Each CDR3 is given with its conserved first and last residue. A D gene is named only where the DNA matches it firmly. Size values are once, few and many counts, or a class for expanded clones, and some rows have none.

-	TRBD2	TRBV6-2/TRBV6-3	TRBJ2-7	TGTGCCAGCAGTATAGCGGGAGGGACCTTCTACGAGCAGTACTTC	CASSIAGGTFYEQYF
-	-	TRBV2	TRBJ1-1	TGTGCCTGTCAACTCGGGGAGATGAACACTGAAGCTTTCTTT	CACQLGEMNTEAFF
-	TRBD1	TRBV5-6	TRBJ2-7	TGTGCCAGCAGCGGACCCACAGGGGCGAGGGAGCAGTACTTC	CASSGPTGAREQYF
-	TRBD2	TRBV13	TRBJ2-5	TGTGCCAGCAGCTTAGTAGGGACTAGCCAAGAGACCCAGTACTTC	CASSLVGTSQETQYF
-	-	TRBV9	TRBJ1-1	TGTGCCAGCAGCGTAGGAGTAGGGAGGAACACTGAAGCTTTCTTT	CASSVGVGRNTEAFF
-	-	TRBV19	TRBJ1-1	TGTGCCAGTAGTATACTATCGACCAACACTGAAGCTTTCTTT	CASSILSTNTEAFF
few	TRBD1	TRBV19	TRBJ1-1	TGTGCCAGTTCCGGGACAGGGGGCATGAACACTGAAGCTTTCTTT	CASSGTGGMNTEAFF
-	TRBD1	TRBV4-3	TRBJ1-2	TGCGCCAGCAGTCGATCGACAGGGTATGGTCTGGACTATGGCTACACCTTC	CASSRSTGYGLDYGYTF
-	-	TRBV2	TRBJ1-4	TGTGCCAGCAGGGACCGGGCCCAAAATGAAAAACTGTTTTTT	CASRDRAQNEKLFF
-	-	TRBV28	TRBJ1-6	TGTGCCAGCAGCTCAACCAATTCACCCCTCCACTTT	CASSSTNSPLHF
-	TRBD2	TRBV11-3	TRBJ2-1	TGTGCCAGCAGCTTCAGTGTAGCGGGGAATGAGCAGTTCTTC	CASSFSVAGNEQFF
-	-	TRBV19	TRBJ1-2	TGTGCCACCCAAAACAGGGAAGCCAACTATGGCTACACCTTC	CATQNREANYGYTF